Listed below are T cell receptor beta chains from one sample, sequenced in a study of neoadjuvant anti-PD-1 for oral cavity cancer. Data came from immunoSEQ multiplex PCR; TCRdb stores just in-frame clones and leaves some out. The sample records some 17,000 clones, under 75% being singletons. This material consisted of PBMCs, taken before nivolumab (anti-PD-1) treatment. Every receptor here comes from a person aged 35-79 years with oral cavity squamous cell carcinoma. Each CDR3 is given with its conserved first and last residue. A D gene is named only where the DNA matches it firmly. The size entry is marked missing in some rows and otherwise reads once, few, many or a size class.

J,size,D,V,DNA,CDR3
TRBJ1-1,few,.,TRBV19,TGTGCCAGTAGTCCTGGACGGAATCTGAACACTGAAGCTTTCTTT,CASSPGRNLNTEAFF
TRBJ2-1,.,TRBD2,TRBV7-3,TGTGCCAGCAGCCCTGGACTAGCGGGGAATGAGCAGTTCTTC,CASSPGLAGNEQFF
TRBJ2-1,.,.,TRBV30,TGTGCCTGGATAGGGGGGAGGCAAGAACAGTTCTTC,CAWIGGRQEQFF
TRBJ1-2,.,.,TRBV13,TGTGCCAGCAGCCCCCGCGGCTCCTCTGCGGACTATGGCTACACCTTC,CASSPRGSSADYGYTF
TRBJ2-2,.,TRBD2,TRBV2,TGTGCCAGCAGTACAGGACCCGCAGGACTAGCGGGATTAAAGCCGGGCACCGGGGAGCTGTTTTTT,CASSTGPAGLAGLKPGTGELFF
TRBJ2-7,.,.,TRBV27,TGTGCCAGCAGTTGGGGCTCCCCACCCCTCTACGAGCAGTACTTC,CASSWGSPPLYEQYF
TRBJ2-7,few,TRBD2,TRBV10-3,TGTGCCATCAGTCCGGGACTAGGAGGATCCTACGAGCAGTACTTC,CAISPGLGGSYEQYF
TRBJ2-5,.,TRBD2,TRBV5-4,TGTGCCAGCAGTTCCCCAGCGGGAGGGCGACAAGAGACCCAGTACTTC,CASSSPAGGRQETQYF
TRBJ1-2,few,.,TRBV6-6,TGTGCCAGCAGGGAGACAGATCCTAACTATGGCTACACCTTC,CASRETDPNYGYTF
TRBJ1-5,.,.,TRBV13,TGTGCCAGCAGCTTCGGTAGTCAGCCCCAGCATTTT,CASSFGSQPQHF
TRBJ1-5,.,TRBD1,TRBV2,TGTGCCAGCAGTGGACAGGGTGGAAATCAGCCCCAGCATTTT,CASSGQGGNQPQHF
TRBJ1-5,.,.,TRBV10-3,TGTGCCATCAGCGCGGACAATAGCAATCAGCCCCAGCATTTT,CAISADNSNQPQHF
TRBJ2-7,.,.,TRBV15,TGTGCCACCAGCAGAGGGTCGGGACGGATAAATTCCGAGCAGTACTTC,CATSRGSGRINSEQYF
TRBJ2-7,.,TRBD2,TRBV10-3,TGTGCCATCAGTGTGGGACTAGCGGAGTCCTACGAGCAGTACTTC,CAISVGLAESYEQYF
TRBJ2-7,.,TRBD2,TRBV5-6,TGTGCCAGCAGCTTCTTCGGGACTAGCGGGAACGAGCAGTACTTC,CASSFFGTSGNEQYF
TRBJ2-7,few,TRBD1,TRBV14,TGTGCCAGCAGTTTCCGACAGGGGGCTTCGGGCGAGCAGTACTTC,CASSFRQGASGEQYF
TRBJ2-3,.,TRBD1,TRBV11-2,TGTGCCAGCAGCTTAAGCTTATGGACAGGGGGAGGCACAGATACGCAGTATTTT,CASSLSLWTGGGTDTQYF
TRBJ1-6,.,.,TRBV30,TGTGCCTGGAGGGTGAAAGAACAATTCACCTCACCCCTCCACTTT,CAWRVKEQFTSPLHF
TRBJ1-1,few,.,TRBV6-5,TGTGCCAGCAGCCGATGGTCGGAAGCTTTCTTT,CASSRWSEAFF
TRBJ1-1,few,.,TRBV28,TGTGCCAGCAGTTTTTTTCACAGTTCGAACACTGAAGCTTTCTTT,CASSFFHSSNTEAFF
TRBJ2-6,.,.,TRBV6-1,TGTGCCAGCAGTGGACATCAGAGTGGGGCCAACGTCCTGACTTTC,CASSGHQSGANVLTF
TRBJ1-3,.,.,TRBV6-1,TGTGCCAGCAGTGAACAGGGCCTATCCTCTGGAAACACCATATATTTT,CASSEQGLSSGNTIYF
TRBJ2-5,.,.,TRBV10-3,TGTGCCATCAGTGAGTCAGGACGGTTACAAGAGACCCAGTACTTC,CAISESGRLQETQYF
TRBJ2-1,once,TRBD1,TRBV6-1,TGTGCCAGCAACCCCCGGGACAGGGGTTCGAATGAGCAGTTCTTC,CASNPRDRGSNEQFF
TRBJ1-4,few,.,TRBV18,TGTGCCAGCTCACCACGACAGGCCGGGGAAAAACTGTTTTTT,CASSPRQAGEKLFF
TRBJ1-4,.,TRBD1,TRBV5-4,TGTGCCAGCAGCCAAGGACAGGGGAGGAATGAAAAACTGTTTTTT,CASSQGQGRNEKLFF
TRBJ2-7,.,TRBD2,TRBV4-1,TGCGCCAGCAGCCCCGGGAGCGGGGATTTCGACGAGCAGTACTTC,CASSPGSGDFDEQYF
TRBJ2-7,.,.,TRBV5-6,TGTGCCAGCAGCTTGGGTGGGACGGGCTCCTACGAGCAGTACTTC,CASSLGGTGSYEQYF
TRBJ2-7,.,.,TRBV19,TGTGCCAGTAGTATCGTGGGAGGTACCTACGAGCAGTACTTC,CASSIVGGTYEQYF
TRBJ2-7,.,TRBD2,TRBV6-1,TGTGCCAGCAGTGAACTGCGGGAGGGGCCCCAGTACTTC,CASSELREGPQYF
TRBJ2-1,few,TRBD2,TRBV2,TGTGCCAGCAGTGATGAAGCGGGAGTGGGTAATGAGCAGTTCTTC,CASSDEAGVGNEQFF
TRBJ2-5,.,.,TRBV9,TGTGCCAGCAGCGTATCAGCCGGGACTTTGTACCAAGAGACCCAGTACTTC,CASSVSAGTLYQETQYF
TRBJ2-7,.,TRBD2,TRBV5-4,TGTGCCAGCAGCAGACCTAGCGGGCACTCCTACGAGCAGTACTTC,CASSRPSGHSYEQYF
TRBJ2-2,.,TRBD1,TRBV2,TGTGCCAGCAGTAAGGACAGGGCCGACACCGGGGAGCTGTTTTTT,CASSKDRADTGELFF
TRBJ2-5,.,.,TRBV29-1,TGCAGCGTTGGGGCAGGGCAAGAGACCCAGTACTTC,CSVGAGQETQYF
TRBJ2-1,few,TRBD2,TRBV6-1,TGTGCCAGCAGTGTGACTAGCGGGGGTTCCTACAATGAGCAGTTCTTC,CASSVTSGGSYNEQFF
TRBJ2-5,.,.,TRBV6-5,TGTGCCAGCAGCCAGAGGGACGGTCAAGAGACCCAGTACTTC,CASSQRDGQETQYF
TRBJ2-1,.,.,TRBV30,TGTGCCTGGGGGACCACTATTGTTAGGGAGCAGTTCTTC,CAWGTTIVREQFF
TRBJ2-3,medium-sized,TRBD2,TRBV11-1,TGTGCCAGCAGCTTAGGCTCGGCGGGAGTGGCAGATACGCAGTATTTT,CASSLGSAGVADTQYF
TRBJ1-3,.,.,TRBV15,TGTGCCACCAGCAGAGGGGACTTCTTATCGGGAAACACCATATATTTT,CATSRGDFLSGNTIYF
TRBJ1-2,few,TRBD1,TRBV7-9,TGTGCCAGCAGCCAAGAAACCGGGACAGGCTTTGATGGCTACACCTTC,CASSQETGTGFDGYTF
TRBJ2-2,.,TRBD2,TRBV7-3,TGTGCCAGCAGCCGACTAGCGGGAAACACCGGGGAGCTGTTTTTT,CASSRLAGNTGELFF